This entry features one T cell receptor beta chain sequence. Its antigen is unknown. TCRdb analysed the 5' RACE reads with MiXCR anew, one entry per CDR3 protein. The table lists approximately 200,000 distinct CDR3 sequences, 13% of them singletons, with approximately 15% in the top ten. This specimen comes from a study of CD8 T cells in ankylosing spondylitis. The germline CDR1 and CDR2 sequences are DFQATT and SNEGSKA (reference sequence). V lost 0 bases, J lost 6 bases, and 9 bases lay in between. The CDR3 has 12 residues. Findings and caveats of the study: Researchers report that disease-linked clones proved CD8+ and relatively rare in peripheral blood.

This receptor was identified in a male donor with ankylosing spondylitis or in good health (not recorded which). Sequencing used blood, either unsorted or a sorted T cell fraction (not recorded which). J is TRBJ2-7 and V is TRBV20-1, with D unresolved. This chain's CDR3 is CSARDPVGEQYF. In nucleotides, the CDR3 is TGCAGTGCTAGAGATCCCGTGGGCGAGCAGTACTTC.